This T cell receptor (beta chain) was profiled in a study of regulatory T cells in long-lasting Graves disease. Points from the study as a whole: Favored usage of TRBV28, TRBJ1-2 and TRBJ2-5 was recorded in persistent disease.

This clonotype showed up just a few times. Its antigen is unknown. V gave up 1 base and J gave up 5 bases; unmatched junction bases: 6. CDR1 MGHRA and CDR2 YSYEKL come from the germline V gene. This CDR3 contains 15 residues. Regarding time point: newly diagnosed GD, antithyroid drugs for less than 3 months. Extracted PBMC RNA gave rise to the TCR library. Arm-PCR of CDR3 regions with iRepertoire HTBI primers generated TCR beta libraries. From the multiplex PCR reads, TCRdb called clonotypes with MiXCR, one entry per CDR3 protein. The data show a few hundred thousand distinct CDR3 sequences, with about a sixth seen just once and about 25% held by the top ten. The same specimen was also included in a second study, on T cells in Graves' hyperthyroidism and ophthalmopathy. That work states: Diagnostic decisions used clinical symptoms, serum thyroxine and TRAb, thyroid ultrasound and orbital computed tomography. First-round RT-PCR with HTBI primers amplified the TCR CDR3 region.

This sequence joins TRBV4-1 and TRBJ2-7, with 9 bases identical to TRBD2. The material was peripheral blood mononuclear cells (PBMCs), obtained at new diagnosis, from a patient treated with antithyroid drugs. The source of this sequence is a young woman with Graves disease. CDR3 sequence: CASSQASGIRDEQYF. CDR3 nucleotides: TGCGCCAGCAGCCAAGCTAGCGGGATCCGGGACGAGCAGTACTTC.